The rows below give T cell receptor beta chains drawn from one sample of a study of T cell responses to AZD1222 COVID-19 vaccine. Produced via immunoSEQ multiplex PCR; TCRdb's table is partial and in-frame only. The sample has fewer than 300,000 clones, approximately 93% seen once; the top ten hold around 0.58%. The sequencing here drew on peripheral blood, taken on day 0 of AZD1222 vaccination. The receptor source for this set is an adult in good health. The CDR3 runs from the conserved cysteine through the conserved F or W. The D gene is left open where the match is weak. Clone size is stated in some rows and not others, as once, few, many or a class when expanded.

D gene	V gene	clone size	J gene	CDR3 protein	CDR3 DNA
-	TRBV7-3	-	TRBJ1-6	CASSLGVESPLHF	TGTGCCAGCAGCCTGGGGGTAGAGTCACCCCTCCACTTT
TRBD2	TRBV7-2	-	TRBJ2-7	CASSLIPLAGGRKQYF	TGTGCCAGCAGCTTGATCCCGCTAGCGGGAGGGCGGAAGCAGTACTTC
-	TRBV3-1/TRBV3-2	-	TRBJ2-2	CASSTYTGNTGELFF	TGTGCCAGCAGCACATACACAGGGAACACCGGGGAGCTGTTTTTT
-	TRBV4-1	-	TRBJ1-2	CASSQGPWRTF	TGCGCCAGCAGCCAAGGACCGTGGCGCACCTTC
TRBD2	TRBV11-1	-	TRBJ2-1	CASSPGGPNNEQFF	TGTGCCAGCAGCCCGGGGGGGCCGAATAATGAGCAGTTCTTC
-	TRBV19	-	TRBJ2-7	CASRDSYYEQYF	TGTGCCAGTAGGGACAGCTACTACGAGCAGTACTTC
-	TRBV5-3	once	TRBJ2-1	CARSPQQGPKWNEQFF	TGTGCCAGAAGCCCGCAACAGGGACCTAAGTGGAATGAGCAGTTCTTC
-	TRBV7-9	once	TRBJ1-1	CASSHGQENTEAFF	TGTGCCAGCAGCCACGGACAAGAGAACACTGAAGCTTTCTTT
TRBD2	TRBV12-5	-	TRBJ2-1	CASGRGTSGDNEQFF	TGTGCTAGTGGTAGGGGGACTAGCGGGGACAATGAGCAGTTCTTC
-	TRBV4-3	once	TRBJ1-6	CASSQGRDSPLHF	TGCGCCAGCAGCCAAGGGAGGGATTCACCCCTCCACTTT
-	TRBV29-1	once	TRBJ2-7	CSVEQGYEQYF	TGCAGCGTTGAACAGGGGTACGAGCAGTACTTC
TRBD1	TRBV2	once	TRBJ1-2	CASTTSIQGAKTGYTF	TGTGCCAGCACCACCTCAATACAGGGGGCGAAGACTGGCTACACCTTC
TRBD1	TRBV7-2	-	TRBJ2-3	CASSWDRDTDTQYF	TGTGCCAGCAGCTGGGACAGGGACACAGATACGCAGTATTTT
-	TRBV7-9	few	TRBJ2-7	CASSHGSSYEQYF	TGTGCCAGCAGCCACGGAAGCTCCTACGAGCAGTACTTC
TRBD1	TRBV28	-	TRBJ1-2	CASSAGTGGNYGYTF	TGTGCCAGCAGTGCGGGGACAGGGGGAAACTATGGCTACACCTTC
TRBD2	TRBV24-1	-	TRBJ2-7	CATSDPRAGGPYEQYF	TGTGCCACCAGTGACCCCAGAGCGGGAGGACCCTACGAGCAGTACTTC
-	TRBV7-8	few	TRBJ1-2	CASSLGSDYYGYTF	TGTGCCAGCAGCTTAGGAAGCGACTACTATGGCTACACCTTC
-	TRBV28	-	TRBJ1-6	CASSFLAGDSYNSPLHF	-
-	TRBV28	-	TRBJ1-2	CASFWLGAANYGYTF	TGTGCCAGCTTTTGGTTAGGGGCAGCTAACTATGGCTACACCTTC
-	TRBV29-1	once	TRBJ1-5	CSGGEGNNQPQHF	TGCAGCGGCGGAGAGGGAAACAATCAGCCCCAGCATTTT
-	TRBV5-4	-	TRBJ2-1	CASSLTGRSGDEQFF	TGTGCCAGCAGCTTGACGGGCCGCTCCGGCGATGAGCAGTTCTTC
TRBD1	TRBV13	-	TRBJ2-3	CASSPGTGLVQNTDTQYF	TGTGCCAGCAGCCCCGGGACAGGGCTGGTCCAAAACACAGATACGCAGTATTTT
TRBD2	TRBV11-2	-	TRBJ2-2	CASPGRGSGELFF	TGTGCCAGCCCCGGGAGGGGGAGCGGGGAGCTGTTTTTT
TRBD2	TRBV5-1	-	TRBJ2-3	CASSLAYRGGGIDTQYF	TGCGCCAGCAGCTTGGCCTATCGAGGCGGGGGTATAGATACGCAGTATTTT
-	TRBV5-4	-	TRBJ2-7	CASSLSVGQGYEQYF	TGTGCCAGCAGCTTGTCGGTGGGTCAGGGTTACGAGCAGTACTTC
-	TRBV2	-	TRBJ1-5	CASSRDPLWNQPQHF	TGTGCCAGCAGTCGGGACCCCCTGTGGAATCAGCCCCAGCATTTT
-	TRBV2	-	TRBJ1-2	CASTDRANLGGYTF	TGTGCCAGCACCGACCGGGCGAACCTCGGAGGCTACACCTTC
TRBD1	TRBV19	once	TRBJ1-2	CATRDRGGDGYTF	TGTGCCACCCGGGACAGGGGAGGCGATGGCTACACCTTC
-	TRBV2	-	TRBJ2-3	CASSPAGWSLDTDTQYF	TGTGCCAGCAGCCCAGCGGGTTGGTCCCTTGACACAGATACGCAGTATTTT
-	TRBV11-2	-	TRBJ2-1	CASRRGGHYNEQFF	TGTGCCAGCAGAAGGGGGGGCCACTACAATGAGCAGTTCTTC
-	TRBV11-1	once	TRBJ2-2	CASSLMGGARTGELFF	TGTGCCAGCAGCCTTATGGGGGGGGCGCGCACCGGGGAGCTGTTTTTT
TRBD1	TRBV6-1	-	TRBJ1-5	CASSEGTRGHNQPQHF	TGTGCCAGCAGTGAAGGAACGAGGGGGCACAATCAGCCCCAGCATTTT
TRBD1	TRBV4-1	-	TRBJ1-5	CASSLDRGSNQPQHF	TGCGCCAGCAGCCTGGACAGGGGGAGCAATCAGCCCCAGCATTTT
-	TRBV11-3	-	TRBJ2-7	CASSLGLGSYEQYF	TGTGCCAGCAGCTTAGGGCTAGGATCCTACGAGCAGTACTTC
TRBD1	TRBV5-4	-	TRBJ2-7	CASSVRDSYEQYF	TGTGCCAGCAGCGTCCGGGACAGCTACGAGCAGTACTTC
-	TRBV19	-	TRBJ2-1	CASSAGTYNEQFF	TGTGCCAGTAGTGCCGGGACTTACAATGAGCAGTTCTTC
TRBD2	TRBV19	once	TRBJ2-1	CASSRMMNLAGGPSEQFF	TGTGCCAGTAGTCGAATGATGAACCTAGCGGGGGGGCCGTCTGAGCAGTTCTTC
-	TRBV19	-	TRBJ1-1	CASSMGPEAFF	TGTGCCAGTAGTATGGGGCCGGAAGCTTTCTTT
TRBD1	TRBV27	-	TRBJ1-5	CASGAGTGPNQPQHF	TGTGCCAGCGGGGCCGGGACAGGGCCCAATCAGCCCCAGCATTTT
-	TRBV5-5	-	TRBJ2-1	CASSSNLDEQFF	TGTGCCAGCAGCTCTAACTTGGATGAGCAGTTCTTC
TRBD1	TRBV19	-	TRBJ2-6	CASSLRQGLSSGANVLTF	TGTGCCAGTAGTTTAAGACAGGGCCTTAGCTCTGGGGCCAACGTCCTGACTTTC
TRBD1	TRBV7-3	-	TRBJ2-1	CASSYWDSREQFF	TGTGCCAGCAGCTACTGGGACAGCCGAGAGCAGTTCTTC
-	TRBV7-6	-	TRBJ1-1	CASSLEGLRQAFF	TGTGCCAGCAGCTTAGAGGGCTTACGGCAAGCTTTCTTT
TRBD1	TRBV18	-	TRBJ2-1	CASSLGQGEANEQFF	TGTGCCAGCTCACTCGGACAGGGGGAAGCCAATGAGCAGTTCTTC
-	TRBV28	-	TRBJ1-1	CASSRPGAVNTEAFF	TGTGCCAGCAGTCGTCCGGGGGCAGTAAACACTGAAGCTTTCTTT